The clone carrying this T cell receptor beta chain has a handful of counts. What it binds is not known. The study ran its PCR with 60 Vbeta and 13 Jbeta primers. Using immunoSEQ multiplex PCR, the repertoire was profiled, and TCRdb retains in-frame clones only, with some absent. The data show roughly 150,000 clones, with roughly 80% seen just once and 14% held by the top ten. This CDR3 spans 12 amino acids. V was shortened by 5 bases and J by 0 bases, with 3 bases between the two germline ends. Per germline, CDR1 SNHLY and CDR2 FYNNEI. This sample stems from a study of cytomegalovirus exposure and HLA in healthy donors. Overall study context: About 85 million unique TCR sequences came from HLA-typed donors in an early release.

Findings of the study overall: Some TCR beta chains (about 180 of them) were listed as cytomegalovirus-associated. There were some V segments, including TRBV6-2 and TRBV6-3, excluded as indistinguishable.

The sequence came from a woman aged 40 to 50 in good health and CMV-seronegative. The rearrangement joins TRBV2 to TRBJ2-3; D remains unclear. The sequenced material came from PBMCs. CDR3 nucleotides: TGTGCCAGCAGTACAAGCACAGATACGCAGTATTTT. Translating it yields CASSTSTDTQYF.